What follows is one T cell receptor (beta chain) and its context. The CDR3 is 14 residues long. Germline CDR1 and CDR2: ENHRY and SYGVKD. The V end lost 5 bases, the J end lost 2 bases, and 12 bases lay between the germline ends. This entry is derived from a study of blood T cell repertoires in COVID-19. About the study: There were acute and convalescent COVID-19 samples, and they came from the United States, Italy and Spain. PBMCs, B-cell-depleted T cells, or T cells provided the cDNA or gDNA that made up the material.

Original handling: Nucleated cell counts were estimated from reference gene primer amplification. The data were produced by immunoSEQ multiplex PCR, yet TCRdb's version contains in-frame clones alone and is incomplete. V and J calls and clone size are those listed in that table; D and trimming were worked out from the DNA. The sample holds roughly 180,000 clones, roughly nine tenths seen once. The sequence derives from a man aged 70 or older with active or convalescent COVID-19. This chain links TRBV10-3 with TRBJ2-5, with D possibly matching TRBD1 (6 bases). The specimen sequenced was peripheral blood. CDR3 in amino acids: CAISPSGTQETQYF. The CDR3 DNA is TGTGCCATCAGTCCCTCCGGGACACAAGAGACCCAGTACTTC.